Given below is one T cell receptor beta chain in context. Its cognate antigen is unknown. Sequencing was performed with immunoSEQ multiplex PCR; in TCRdb, only in-frame clones are kept and a portion is missing. The sample shows 35,000 or so clones, less than 85% of them seen only once. The CDR3 is 14 amino acids. Germline assignment: CDR1 SGHVS and CDR2 FNYEAQ. This entry belongs to a study of PD-1 blockade in classical Hodgkin lymphoma. Study as a whole: It was nivolumab at 3 mg/kg, given intravenously every 2 weeks, that patients received. Findings and limits, study-wide: Healthy donors were reported to have higher baseline TCR diversity than newly diagnosed patients. Although disease activity or prior therapy may be involved, causes of the repertoire differences remain undefined. Complete responders matched newly diagnosed patients in baseline diversity.

No patient escaped relapse after autologous stem cell transplantation, and brentuximab vedotin exposure varied. Sequencing used peripheral blood mononuclear cells (PBMCs), obtained before the second cycle of nivolumab. The source is a human donor with classical Hodgkin lymphoma. The V call is TRBV7-6, the J call TRBJ2-5, with D perhaps matching TRBD1 or TRBD2 (5 bases each). The J call may be in error: the DNA end matches TRBJ2-7 better. CDR3: CASSFTGAGYEQYF. DNA for the CDR3: TGTGCCAGCAGCTTTACTGGGGCGGGCTACGAGCAGTACTTC.